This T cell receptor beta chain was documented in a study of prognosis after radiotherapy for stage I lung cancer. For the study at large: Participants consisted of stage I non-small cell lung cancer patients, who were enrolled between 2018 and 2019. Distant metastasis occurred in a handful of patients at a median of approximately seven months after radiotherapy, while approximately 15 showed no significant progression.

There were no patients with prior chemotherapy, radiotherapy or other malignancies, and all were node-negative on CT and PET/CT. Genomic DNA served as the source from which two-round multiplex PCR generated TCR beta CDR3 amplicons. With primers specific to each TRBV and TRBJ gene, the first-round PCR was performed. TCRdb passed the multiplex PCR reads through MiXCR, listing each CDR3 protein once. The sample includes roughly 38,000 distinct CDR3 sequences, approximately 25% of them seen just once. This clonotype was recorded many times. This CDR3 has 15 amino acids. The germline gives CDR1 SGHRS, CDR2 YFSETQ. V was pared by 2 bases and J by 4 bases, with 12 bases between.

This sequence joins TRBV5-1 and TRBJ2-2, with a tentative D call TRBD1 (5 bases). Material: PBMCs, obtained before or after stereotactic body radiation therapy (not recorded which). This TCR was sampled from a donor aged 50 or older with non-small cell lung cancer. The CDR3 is CASSFSGLTTGELFF. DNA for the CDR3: TGCGCCAGCAGCTTTTCAGGGTTAACCACCGGGGAGCTGTTTTTT.